Shown below are 17 T cell receptor beta chains from a single sample sequenced in a study of tumor-infiltrating lymphocytes in primary liver carcinoma. From around 0.5 ug total RNA, TCR beta cDNA was generated with a primer in the constant region. Libraries of TCR beta came from three nested multiplex PCR rounds with slightly modified ARM-PCR. Forward primers for TRBV1-TRBV30 and a C-beta reverse primer served the first two PCR rounds, at about 10 cycles each. One entry per CDR3 protein, called by TCRdb with MiXCR from the multiplex PCR reads. The data contain fewer than 350,000 distinct CDR3 sequences, 55% to 65% of them singletons. For blood RNA, unsorted whole blood served as the source, and germline DNA was extracted too. The source material was peripheral blood. The receptors were gathered from a man aged 40-49 years with primary liver carcinoma and hepatitis B virus infection.

To note about this clonotype: This may arise from a read error, as a much more abundant clone is one base away. The V and J genes are TRBV5-1 and TRBJ1-1; no clear D. The germline V gene has CDR1 SGHRS and CDR2 YFSETQ. V lost 5 bases to trimming and J lost 6 bases, with 17 bases between them. There are 14 residues in the CDR3. The DNA of the CDR3 is TGCGCCAGCAGACTTGGACCCAGGATAGCTGAAGCTTTCTTT. This codes for CASRLGPRIAEAFF.

On this clonotype itself: A much bigger clone sits one base away, suggesting this may be a read error. The chain combines TRBV10-3 with TRBJ2-1; D is uncertain. CDR3 size: 13 residues. Germline V gene lookup returns CDR1 ENHRY and CDR2 SYGVKD. The DNA of the CDR3 is TGTGCCGTCAGCCACCAGTACGCGAATGAGCAGTTCTTC. Translating gives CAVSHQYANEQFF.

As regards this clonotype: This may come from a read error, since a much larger clone is one base off. This chain links TRBV10-3 with TRBJ1-4; D may be TRBD1 (5 bases). The CDR3 has 15 amino acids. V gave up 4 bases and J gave up 8 bases, with 17 bases separating them. Per the germline V gene, CDR1 is ENHRY and CDR2 is SYGVKD. For the CDR3, the DNA is TGTGCCATCAGTGTCGGAAGGGGCGCGTCGGAAAAACTGTTTTTT. It is translated as CAISVGRGASEKLFF.

In regard to this clonotype: Likely a read error: the CDR3 ends without its conserved phenylalanine or tryptophan. The chain uses TRBV5-6 and TRBJ2-3; D is unresolved. Looked up from germline, CDR1 is SGHDT and CDR2 is YYEEEE. The germline V and J ends were trimmed by 2 bases and 0 bases, with 4 bases remaining between them. The CDR3 sequence is 13 residues long. The CDR3 DNA reads as TGTGCCAGCAGCTTTTCTAGCACAGATACGCAGTATTAT. This translates into CASSFSSTDTQYY.

This clonotype was counted at least ten times. J is TRBJ2-7 and V is TRBV6-2 or TRBV6-3, with unresolved D. V was pared by 5 bases and J by 7 bases, with 15 bases between. The CDR3 consists of 13 residues. Per germline, CDR1 MNHEY and CDR2 SVGEGT. The CDR3 sequence is CASSPFETNEQYF. The DNA for the CDR3 is TGTGCCAGCAGTCCGTTTGAAACGAATGAGCAGTACTTC.

As for this clonotype: Just one base apart from a much larger clone, this may be a read error. This chain connects TRBV6-2 or TRBV6-3 to TRBJ1-2; TRBD1 is a possible D gene (5 bases). The germline gives CDR1 MNHEY, CDR2 SVGEGT. Trimming cost V 5 bases and J 6 bases, with 16 bases left between them. This CDR3 spans 14 amino acids. CDR3 coding DNA: TGTGCCAGCAGTCGAAGGGGCGAGGGCCATGGCTACACCTTC. It codes for CASSRRGEGHGYTF.

For the CDR3, the DNA is TGCAGCATTCTATCGGGGAGGGAACGTGAGCAGTACTTC. This translates into CSILSGREREQYF. The chain is built from TRBV29-1 and TRBJ2-7; 7 bases match TRBD2. Germline values: CDR1 SQVTM, CDR2 ANQGSEA. The ends lost 8 bases at V and 7 bases at J; junction bases unmatched: 14. This CDR3 is 13 amino acids long.

As to this clonotype: Without the conserved terminal phenylalanine or tryptophan, this CDR3 likely stems from a read error. The chain employs TRBV6-1 and TRBJ2-7, with 10 nucleotides matching TRBD1. V shed 8 bases, J shed 6 bases, and the junction held 10 bases outside the gene matches. From germline, CDR1 is MNHNS and CDR2 SASEGT. There are 14 residues in the CDR3. In DNA, the CDR3 is TGTGCCAGCGTTTGGGGGACAGGGGTAGGCGAGCAGTACATC. The encoded protein is CASVWGTGVGEQYI.

As for this clonotype: A much larger clone sits a single nucleotide away, making a read error possible. This CDR3 reads CASGRGNTGELFF. The CDR3 bases are TGTGCCAGCGGCAGAGGGAACACCGGGGAGCTGTTTTTT. The chain joins TRBV6-5 to TRBJ2-2; D unresolved. V gave up 8 bases and J gave up 1 base, with 8 bases separating them. Germline CDR1 is MNHEY and CDR2 is SVGAGI. The CDR3 extends over 13 amino acids.

Notes on this clonotype: This may be a read error: a much more frequent sequence differs by one nucleotide. The rearrangement uses TRBV12-3 or TRBV12-4 and TRBJ1-2; D gene unclear. This CDR3 comprises 13 residues. The CDR3 is CVSSLGSAYGYTF. The DNA of the CDR3 is TGTGTCAGCAGTTTAGGATCGGCCTATGGCTACACCTTC.

The V gene is TRBV29-1, the J gene TRBJ2-7; D possibly uses TRBD1 or TRBD2 (6 bases each). The CDR3 runs to 14 residues. The germline V and J ends were trimmed by 6 bases and 3 bases, with 18 bases remaining between them. Germline V gives CDR1 SQVTM, CDR2 ANQGSEA. The CDR3 loop is CSVGGRDSSYEQYF. The CDR3 DNA follows: TGCAGCGTGGGGGGCCGAGATAGCAGCTACGAGCAGTACTTC.

The chain is built from TRBV4-1 and TRBJ2-7, with D perhaps assigned TRBD1 or TRBD2 (5 bases each). The CDR3 spans 14 residues. V lost 4 bases and J 2 bases, leaving 12 bases between the germline ends. Germline CDR1 MGHRA, CDR2 YSYEKL. The CDR3 sequence: CASSPGAWPYEQYF. The CDR3 nucleotides are TGCGCCAGCAGCCCCGGGGCATGGCCCTACGAGCAGTACTTC.

To note about this clonotype: A much larger clone differs from this one at a single base, so this may be a read error. The genes are TRBV6-6 and TRBJ2-3; D unclear. The CDR3 length is 12 residues. V lost 2 bases, J lost 5 bases, and 5 bases lay in between. Germline assignment: CDR1 MNHNY and CDR2 SVGAGI (reference sequence). CDR3 region: CASSYNRDTQYF. CDR3 nucleotides: TGTGCCAGCAGTTACAATAGAGATACGCAGTATTTT.

This clonotype was seen once. The chain is built from TRBV21-1 and TRBJ1-5; the table's D call, TRBD1, was not checked against the DNA. TRBV21-1 has pseudogene status. CDR3 length: 17 amino acids. The CDR3, as DNA: TGTGCCAGCAGCAAAGAGGGGGCAACTACTCGATCCGTAGCCCAGCATTTT. Amino acids: CASSKEGATTRSVAQHF.

This rearrangement joins TRBV7-9 to TRBJ1-2; no definite D call. V lost 1 base, J lost 1 base, and 13 bases lay in between. Per the germline V gene, CDR1 is SEHNR and CDR2 is FQNEAQ (reference sequence). The CDR3 is 16 amino acids. The CDR3 region has the DNA TGTGCCAGCAGCTTAGGCGGGGTGGGCCTTAACTATGGCTACACCTTC. Translation gives CASSLGGVGLNYGYTF.

This chain joins TRBV12-3 or TRBV12-4 and TRBJ1-5, with 9 bases fitting TRBD1. The CDR3 is made up of 15 amino acids. J lost 3 bases, V lost 8 bases, and 8 bases had no gene match. The CDR3, as DNA: TGTGCCAGCGCCCCCGGGACAGGGTCCAATCAGCCCCAGCATTTT. This gives the protein CASAPGTGSNQPQHF.

The gene calls are TRBV5-8 and TRBJ2-7, with TRBD2 identical over 13 bases. The germline gives CDR1 SGHTS, CDR2 YDEGEE. The CDR3 extends over 17 amino acids. Trimming took 2 bases from V and 6 from J; bases not matched to a gene: 11. CDR3 sequence reads: CASSLGGLAGPWGEQYF. CDR3 DNA: TGTGCCAGCAGCTTAGGGGGACTAGCGGGACCCTGGGGCGAGCAGTACTTC.